The text below deals with one TCR beta chain. This entry comes from a study of control samples from healthy donors and cancer patients. V gave up 2 bases and J gave up 0 bases, with 12 bases separating them. In germline, CDR1 is SGHKS, CDR2 YYEKEE (reference sequence). The CDR3 loop spans 16 amino acids. Sequencing used immunoSEQ multiplex PCR; TCRdb keeps in-frame clones, though not all of them. This repertoire shows roughly 95,000 clones, roughly nine tenths found once; its top ten account for 0.92%. The chain recombines TRBV5-5 with TRBJ1-5; D not certain. This sequence was found in a woman in her 30s in good health. Sample: blood. The CDR3 protein is CASSFLDQRSNQPQHF. The CDR3 coding sequence is TGTGCCAGCAGCTTTCTGGACCAACGTAGCAATCAGCCCCAGCATTTT.